Below, 24 T cell receptor beta chains from the same sample are listed, as sequenced in a study of spatial heterogeneity in lung cancer (dated by TCRdb to between 2018 and 2021). The sample's time point label, decoded: blood at routine non-recurrence follow-up after resection. The library was made by 5' RACE. Sequencing was performed on a NextSeq 500. TCRdb cleaned the public reads at Q25 with fastp, built clones with MiXCR and kept in-frame beta chains. Rows are combined by CDR3 protein, so each entry shows the most common genes and DNA. This sample comprises around 1,700 distinct CDR3 sequences, roughly 19% of them detected only once. The ten largest clones capture 40% to 65% of the sample. The source was PBMCs, collected at follow-up. The receptors stem from a male donor with early-stage non-small cell lung cancer.

This clonotype was counted many times. This sequence joins TRBV7-9 and TRBJ2-7; D is possibly TRBD1 (6 bases). V was shortened by 6 bases and J by 7 bases, with 13 bases between the two germline ends. This CDR3 comprises 12 residues. The germline gives CDR1 SEHNR, CDR2 FQNEAQ (reference sequence). As DNA, the CDR3 is TGTGCCAGCAGGAAACAGGGAGAAGAGCAGTACTTC. This gives the protein CASRKQGEEQYF.

This clonotype appeared a single time. V and J are TRBV6-5 and TRBJ1-1; D possibly corresponds to TRBD1 (5 bases). V was pared by 5 bases and J by 5 bases, with 15 bases between. This CDR3 comprises 14 residues. Germline lookup yields CDR1 MNHEY and CDR2 SVGAGI. This chain's CDR3 is CASSPDSGGTEAFF. CDR3 sequence (DNA): TGTGCCAGCAGTCCCGATTCCGGGGGAACTGAAGCTTTCTTT.

This clonotype was found many times. The chain carries TRBV2 and TRBJ2-7; the D gene is possibly TRBD1 (7 bases). The CDR3 loop spans 15 amino acids. Trimming took 4 bases from V and 0 from J, leaving 13 bases between them. CDR1 is SNHLY, CDR2 FYNNEI, per germline. CDR3 in DNA: TGTGCCAGCAGTGGCAGGGGGGACCCCTCCTACGAGCAGTACTTC. The encoded protein is CASSGRGDPSYEQYF. Full variable domain (outside the CDR3, taken from reference TRBV2 and TRBJ2-7): EPEVTQTPSHQVTQMGQEVILRCVPISNHLYFYWYRQILGQKVEFLVSFYNNEISEKSEIFDDQFSVERPDGSNFTLKIRSTKLEDSAMYFCASSGRGDPSYEQYFGPGTRLTVT.

V is TRBV7-9 and J is TRBJ2-1, with 8 bases fitting TRBD2. Unmatched junction bases numbered 4, after V lost 3 bases and J lost 9 bases. The germline V gene has CDR1 SEHNR and CDR2 FQNEAQ (reference sequence). The CDR3 is made up of 13 amino acids. Here the CDR3 DNA reads TGTGCCAGCAGCTTCGGGACTAGTAGTGAGCAGTTCTTC. Translating it yields CASSFGTSSEQFF.

Ten or more counts support this clonotype. The chain carries TRBV29-1 and TRBJ1-5, with TRBD1 matching 9 bases. The CDR3 runs to 15 residues. V was pared by 5 bases and J by 4 bases, with 9 bases of the junction left unmatched. The germline V gene encodes CDR1 SQVTM and CDR2 ANQGSEA. The CDR3 nucleotides read TGCAGCGTTTCATACACCGGGACAGGGAATCAGCCCCAGCATTTT. Its protein product is CSVSYTGTGNQPQHF.

The V and J genes are TRBV12-2 and TRBJ1-1; the table assigns TRBD1, which was not confirmed against the DNA. TRBV12-2 is deemed a pseudogene. The CDR3 length is 15 residues. The CDR3 bases are TGTGCAAGTCGCGTGGGACAGGGGGAGAACACTGAAGCTTTCTTT. As protein: CASRVGQGENTEAFF.

This clonotype was picked up many times. The chain recombines TRBV12-3 or TRBV12-4 with TRBJ1-1; 10 bases agree with TRBD1. The V segment lost 6 bases and the J segment 4 bases; nucleotides outside the gene matches: 5. CDR3 size: 14 residues. The CDR3 DNA reads TGTGCCAGCAGCCGACAGGGGGCGAGCACTGAAGCTTTCTTT. Residues: CASSRQGASTEAFF.

Ten or more counts support this clonotype. V usage is TRBV6-6 and J usage is TRBJ2-3; 16 nucleotides align to TRBD2. With 6 bases clipped from V and 5 bases from J, the junction kept 14 bases outside the gene matches. The CDR3 extends over 19 amino acids. Germline V gives CDR1 MNHNY, CDR2 SVGAGI (reference sequence). The CDR3 here is CASSPAIGTSGGAIDTQYF. DNA of the CDR3: TGTGCCAGCAGCCCAGCCATCGGGACTAGCGGGGGGGCCATAGATACGCAGTATTTT.

This clonotype has ten or more counts. V usage is TRBV4-3 and J usage is TRBJ2-1; TRBD2 agrees at 8 bases. V lost 0 bases, J lost 7 bases, and 5 bases stayed unmatched. Germline CDR1 is LGHNA and CDR2 is YSLEER. The CDR3 contains 15 residues. The CDR3 region is CASSQDGERGNEQFF. CDR3 nucleotides: TGCGCCAGCAGCCAAGATGGGGAGCGGGGGAATGAGCAGTTCTTC.

This clonotype was counted a few times. The chain has TRBV24-1 and TRBJ2-1; 11 bases map to TRBD2. Germline lookup yields CDR1 KGHDR and CDR2 SFDVKD. CDR3 length: 14 residues. After removal of 5 bases from V and 7 bases from J, the junction contained 3 bases not matched to a gene. This CDR3 is CATSGLAGRNEQFF. As DNA, the CDR3 is TGTGCCACCAGTGGACTAGCGGGGAGGAATGAGCAGTTCTTC.

This chain joins TRBV7-2 and TRBJ2-6; D may be TRBD1 (6 bases). The ends were cut back, 1 base at V and 0 bases at J, with 13 bases in the middle. Germline V gene sequence: CDR1 SGHTA, CDR2 FQGNSA. This CDR3 is 18 amino acids long. The CDR3 reads CASSLVQGITSGANVLTF. In DNA form, the CDR3 reads TGTGCCAGCAGCTTAGTGCAGGGGATTACCTCTGGGGCCAACGTCCTGACTTTC.

By proportion, this clonotype is large (0.1 to 1%). The chain employs TRBV27 and TRBJ1-2; possible D gene TRBD1, 5 bases. V dropped 8 bases and J dropped 4 bases, with 17 bases sitting between them. The CDR3 consists of 14 residues. Germline V gives CDR1 MNHEY, CDR2 SMNVEV (reference sequence). The DNA of the CDR3 is TGTGCCAGCGGAGTTTGGGGGGGTCCCTATGGCTACACCTTC. As protein: CASGVWGGPYGYTF.

This clonotype is categorized as medium-sized. V usage is TRBV5-1 and J usage is TRBJ1-6; possibly TRBD1 for D (5 bases). The germline gives CDR1 SGHRS, CDR2 YFSETQ. The CDR3 runs to 15 residues. V was pared by 1 base and J by 8 bases, with 13 bases between. CDR3 protein: CASSLFGAQDSPLHF. CDR3 sequence (DNA): TGCGCCAGCAGCTTGTTTGGGGCTCAGGATTCACCCCTCCACTTT.

This clonotype was seen at least ten times. The chain combines TRBV7-2 with TRBJ2-3; TRBD2 matches at 13 bases. CDR3 length: 15 amino acids. The germline gives CDR1 SGHTA, CDR2 FQGNSA. Trimming cost V 7 bases and J 2 bases; bases outside gene matches: 3. CDR3 in amino acids: CASKGLAGNTDTQYF. DNA of the CDR3: TGTGCCAGCAAGGGACTAGCGGGAAACACAGATACGCAGTATTTT.

For the CDR3, the DNA is TGCGCCATCAGGACCAGGGGGGGCTTGACCGGGGAGCTGTTTTTT. It translates to CAIRTRGGLTGELFF. The V gene is TRBV10-2, the J gene TRBJ2-2; D could derive from TRBD1 or TRBD2 (7 bases each). Per germline, CDR1 WSHSY and CDR2 SAAADI. Deletions cut 10 bases from V and 5 bases from J, with 20 bases between. The CDR3 runs 15 residues.

This clonotype was recorded many times. The J gene is TRBJ2-7, the V gene TRBV12-3 or TRBV12-4, with TRBD2 as a possible D gene (5 bases). V lost 4 bases and J lost 0, with 13 bases in between. The CDR3 totals 15 residues. DNA for the CDR3: TGTGCCAGCAGTTCTACGACCGCGGGCTCCTACGAGCAGTACTTC. Encoded protein: CASSSTTAGSYEQYF.

The chain joins TRBV5-1 to TRBJ1-5; D is unresolved. There are 15 residues in the CDR3. V was shortened by 1 base and J by 0 bases, with 8 bases between the two germline ends. From germline, CDR1 is SGHRS and CDR2 YFSETQ. CDR3 sequence (DNA): TGCGCCAGCAGCTTGTCCGGTTATAGCAATCAGCCCCAGCATTTT. Protein: CASSLSGYSNQPQHF.

The V gene is TRBV3-1, the J gene TRBJ2-1, with TRBD2 as a possible D gene (5 bases). Germline values: CDR1 LGHDT, CDR2 YNNKEL (reference sequence). Trimming stripped 0 bases from V and 0 bases from J, with 9 bases between. This CDR3 has 16 amino acids. This CDR3 is CASSQDPGSSYNEQFF. The CDR3 DNA follows: TGTGCCAGCAGCCAAGATCCGGGGTCCTCCTACAATGAGCAGTTCTTC.

This clonotype was seen at least ten times. The chain carries TRBV7-2 and TRBJ2-5; 12 bases match TRBD2. Germline CDR1 reads SGHTA; CDR2 reads FQGNSA. J lost 7 bases, V lost 1 base, and 7 bases had no gene match. This CDR3 comprises 16 residues. The CDR3 DNA reads as TGTGCCAGCAGCTTAGGGCTAGCGGGGGGGTCCAGGACCCAGTACTTC. It specifies CASSLGLAGGSRTQYF. The full variable domain, rest sourced from reference TRBV7-2 and TRBJ2-5, is GAGVSQSPSNKVTEKGKDVELRCDPISGHTALYWYRQSLGQGLEFLIYFQGNSAPDKSGLPSDRFSAERTGGSVSTLTIQRTQQEDSAVYLCASSLGLAGGSRTQYFGPGTRLLVL.

In this sample, this clonotype turned up many times. The V and J genes are TRBV5-1 and TRBJ2-1; TRBD1 agrees at 7 bases. There are 15 residues in the CDR3. Germline CDR1 is SGHRS and CDR2 is YFSETQ. The V segment lost 4 bases and the J segment 5 bases; nucleotides outside the gene matches: 9. CDR3 in DNA: TGCGCCAGCAGCCCCCGGGACAGAGTAGACAATGAGCAGTTCTTC. It codes for CASSPRDRVDNEQFF.

This clonotype is medium-sized in the sample. The CDR3 protein is CASSPTTGANEQYF. CDR3 bases: TGTGCCAGCTCACCAACGACAGGGGCCAACGAGCAGTACTTC. The V call is TRBV18, the J call TRBJ2-7; 8 bases are shared with TRBD1. With V trimmed by 2 bases and J by 5 bases, 5 bases remained unmatched. This CDR3 spans 14 amino acids. Germline lookup yields CDR1 KGHSH and CDR2 LQKENI.

By share, this clonotype counts as medium-sized. The gene calls are TRBV7-2 and TRBJ1-6; TRBD1 agrees at 7 bases. The ends lost 3 bases at V and 9 bases at J; junction bases unmatched: 11. Germline CDR1 and CDR2: SGHTA and FQGNSA. CDR3 size: 16 residues. As DNA, the CDR3 is TGTGCCAGCAGCTTTACTGGGACAGCTGGGGGTTCACCCCTCCACTTT. Residues: CASSFTGTAGGSPLHF.

This clonotype was detected a few times. This sequence joins TRBV28 and TRBJ1-2, with D possibly being TRBD1 (5 bases). V gave up 3 bases and J gave up 8 bases, with 16 bases separating them. Germline V gene data show CDR1 as MDHEN and CDR2 as SYDVKM. The CDR3 has 14 residues. CDR3 amino acids: CASSFGQGLWGYTF. Here the CDR3 DNA reads TGTGCCAGCAGTTTTGGGCAGGGACTCTGGGGCTACACCTTC.

Sample share makes this clonotype hyperexpanded. The chain's CDR3 is CASSLGDSAYEQYF. Written as DNA, the CDR3 is TGTGCCAGCAGCTTGGGGGACAGTGCCTACGAGCAGTACTTC. The chain couples TRBV5-8 to TRBJ2-7, with 7 bases lining up with TRBD1. This CDR3 has 14 amino acids. After removal of 0 bases from V and 2 bases from J, the junction contained 2 bases not matched to a gene. Per germline, CDR1 SGHTS and CDR2 YDEGEE.